These T cell receptor beta chains were read from a single sample in a study of cytomegalovirus exposure and HLA in healthy donors. The protocol was immunoSEQ multiplex PCR, while the TCRdb copy is restricted to in-frame clones and leaves out a portion. This repertoire shows fewer than 150,000 clones, about 88% found once; its top ten account for roughly 1.4%. The sequencing input was PBMCs. These TCRs come from a man aged 25 to 40 in good health and CMV-seronegative. Both conserved end residues are part of each CDR3. Each record gives: J gene, D gene, CDR3 length, V gene, clone size, CDR3 protein, CDR3 DNA. A D gene is named only where the DNA matches it firmly. Size is stated for part of the rows, as once, few or many counts, or as a class when the clone is expanded.

>TRBJ2-7|TRBD2|15|TRBV7-9|NA
CASSSTTGRNNEQYF
TGTGCCAGCAGCTCCACCACCGGGAGGAACAACGAGCAGTACTTC
>TRBJ1-1|TRBD1|15|TRBV4-1|NA
CASSQDRDSYTEAFF
TGCGCCAGCAGCCAAGATAGGGACAGCTACACTGAAGCTTTCTTT
>TRBJ1-5|NA|14|TRBV6-6|NA
CASSSEHAYQPQHF
TGTGCCAGCAGTTCGGAGCACGCCTATCAGCCCCAGCATTTT
>TRBJ1-1|NA|13|TRBV30|NA
CAWEGGRHTEAFF
TGTGCCTGGGAAGGAGGGAGACACACTGAAGCTTTCTTT
>TRBJ2-7|TRBD2|18|TRBV30|NA
CAWSLPGLAGLSSYEQYF
TGTGCCTGGAGTCTTCCGGGACTAGCGGGTCTTAGCTCCTACGAGCAGTACTTC
>TRBJ2-1|NA|10|TRBV5-5|NA
CAAGSNEQFF
TGTGCAGCCGGGTCCAATGAGCAGTTCTTC
>TRBJ2-7|TRBD2|17|TRBV14|NA
CASSQDAWAGGVHEQYF
TGTGCCAGCAGCCAAGATGCATGGGCGGGAGGAGTCCACGAGCAGTACTTC
>TRBJ2-1|TRBD2|16|TRBV14|NA
CASSQVSAGRYNEQFF
TGTGCCAGCAGCCAAGTCTCAGCGGGGAGATACAATGAGCAGTTCTTC
>TRBJ2-7|NA|15|TRBV5-1|once
CASSLGGTSSYEQYF
TGCGCCAGCAGCTTGGGCGGGACGAGCTCCTACGAGCAGTACTTC
>TRBJ1-1|TRBD1|14|TRBV6-6|NA
CASIIGTAYTEAFF
TGTGCCAGCATCATCGGGACAGCCTACACTGAAGCTTTCTTT
>TRBJ2-2|TRBD2|16|TRBV9|NA
CASRDPGLAGAGELFF
TGTGCCAGCAGGGATCCGGGACTAGCGGGAGCCGGGGAGCTGTTTTTT
>TRBJ2-7|NA|12|TRBV10-3|NA
CAIRSGDYEQYF
TGTGCCATCAGATCAGGGGATTACGAGCAGTACTTC
>TRBJ2-3|NA|14|TRBV5-4|once
CASSRGTGTDTQYF
TGTGCCAGCAGCCGGGGGACAGGCACAGATACGCAGTATTTT
>TRBJ2-3|NA|12|TRBV7-3|NA
CASSLIGGGQYF
TGTGCCAGCAGCTTAATCGGGGGAGGGCAGTATTTT
>TRBJ1-2|NA|12|TRBV27|NA
CASSPLGGGYTF
TGTGCCAGCAGTCCCTTGGGAGGCGGCTACACCTTC
>TRBJ1-5|NA|15|TRBV7-2|once
CASSLGGAGHQPQHF
TGTGCCAGCAGCTTAGGTGGGGCAGGTCATCAGCCCCAGCATTTT
>TRBJ1-2|TRBD1|16|TRBV19|NA
CASKPGTGGELGGYTF
TGTGCCAGCAAACCCGGGACAGGGGGCGAACTGGGAGGCTACACCTTC
>TRBJ2-7|TRBD2|15|TRBV19|NA
CASSTLAGNSYEQYF
TGTGCCAGTAGTACTCTAGCGGGGAACTCCTACGAGCAGTACTTC
>TRBJ1-1|NA|15|TRBV18|NA
CASSPQNLMNTEAFF
TGTGCCAGCTCACCACAGAACCTAATGAACACTGAAGCTTTCTTT
>TRBJ1-2|NA|15|TRBV11-2|NA
CASSLGQIIDYGYTF
TGTGCCAGCAGCCTAGGTCAGATTATCGACTATGGCTACACCTTC